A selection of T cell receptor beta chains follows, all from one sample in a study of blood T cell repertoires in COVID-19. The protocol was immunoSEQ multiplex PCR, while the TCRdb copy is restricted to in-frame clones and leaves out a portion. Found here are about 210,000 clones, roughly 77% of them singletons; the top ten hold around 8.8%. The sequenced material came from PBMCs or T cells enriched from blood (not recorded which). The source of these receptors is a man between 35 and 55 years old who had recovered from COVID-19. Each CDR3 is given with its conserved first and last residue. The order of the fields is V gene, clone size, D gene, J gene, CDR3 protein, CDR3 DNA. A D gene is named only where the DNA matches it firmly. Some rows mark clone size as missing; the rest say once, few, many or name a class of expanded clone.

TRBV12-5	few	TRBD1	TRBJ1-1	CASGTEGGVGEAFF	TGTGCTAGTGGTACCGAAGGGGGCGTGGGTGAAGCTTTCTTT
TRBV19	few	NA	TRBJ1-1	CASKPQGSNTEAFF	TGTGCCAGTAAGCCCCAGGGTTCCAACACTGAAGCTTTCTTT
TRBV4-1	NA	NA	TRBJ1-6	CASSQDGYGNNSPLHF	TGCGCCAGCAGCCAAGATGGGTACGGGAATAATTCACCCCTCCACTTT
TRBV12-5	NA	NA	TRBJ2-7	CASGLATGEQYF	TGTGCTAGTGGTTTGGCGACAGGCGAGCAGTACTTC
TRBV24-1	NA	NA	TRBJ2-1	CATSGQAKPYNEQFF	TGTGCCACCAGTGGGCAGGCAAAACCCTACAATGAGCAGTTCTTC
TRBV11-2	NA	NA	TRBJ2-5	CASSLGRETQYF	TGTGCCAGCAGCTTAGGGCGGGAGACCCAGTACTTC
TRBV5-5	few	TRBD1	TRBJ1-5	CASSTLTGDQPQHF	TGTGCCAGCAGCACCCTTACAGGGGATCAGCCCCAGCATTTT
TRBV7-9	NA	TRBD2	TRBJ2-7	CASSFVAGGGEQYF	TGTGCCAGCAGCTTCGTGGCGGGAGGCGGCGAGCAGTACTTC
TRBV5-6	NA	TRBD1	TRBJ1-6	CASSALTGGSNSPLHF	TGTGCCAGCAGCGCTCTGACAGGGGGCTCTAATTCACCCCTCCACTTT
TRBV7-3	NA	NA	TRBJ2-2	CASSFKSPTGELFF	TGTGCCAGCAGCTTCAAATCCCCCACCGGGGAGCTGTTTTTT
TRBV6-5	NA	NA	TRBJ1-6	CASRPLTGNNSPLHF	TGTGCCAGCAGACCTCTCACAGGGAACAATTCACCCCTCCACTTT
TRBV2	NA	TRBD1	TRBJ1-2	CASSQSTGRPYGYTF	TGTGCCAGCAGTCAATCGACAGGGAGACCCTATGGCTACACCTTC
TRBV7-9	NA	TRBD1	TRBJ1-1	CASSLGGQGLSEAFF	TGTGCCAGCAGCTTAGGCGGACAGGGACTGTCTGAAGCTTTCTTT
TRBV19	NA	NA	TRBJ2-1	CASSPRAATTRGEQFF	TGTGCCAGTAGTCCCCGGGCAGCGACAACTCGCGGGGAGCAGTTCTTC
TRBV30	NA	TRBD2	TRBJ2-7	CAWSTGGAYEQYF	TGTGCCTGGAGTACGGGGGGAGCCTACGAGCAGTACTTC
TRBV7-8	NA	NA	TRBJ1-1	CASSDGGWAGDGTEAFF	TGTGCCAGCAGCGACGGGGGTTGGGCCGGAGATGGCACTGAAGCTTTCTTT
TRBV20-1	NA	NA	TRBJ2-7	CSGSGTYEQYF	TGCAGTGGGAGCGGAACCTACGAGCAGTACTTC
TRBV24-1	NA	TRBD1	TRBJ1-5	CATSARQGYIDQPQHF	TGTGCCACCAGTGCGAGACAGGGGTATATCGATCAGCCCCAGCATTTT
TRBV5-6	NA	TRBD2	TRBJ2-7	CASRRSGPTYEQYF	TGTGCCAGCAGGCGTAGCGGGCCTACCTACGAGCAGTACTTC
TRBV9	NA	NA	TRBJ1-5	CASSVGGGANNQPQHF	TGTGCCAGCAGCGTAGGAGGAGGGGCGAATAATCAGCCCCAGCATTTT
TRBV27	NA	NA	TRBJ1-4	CASRNSGQNDEKLFF	TGTGCCAGCCGCAACAGTGGACAGAACGATGAAAAACTGTTTTTT
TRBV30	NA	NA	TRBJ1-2	CAWSQSLGRPYTF	TGTGCCTGGAGTCAAAGCTTGGGCAGACCCTACACCTTC
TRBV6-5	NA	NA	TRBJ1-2	CASSPDSYYGYTF	TGTGCCAGCAGCCCGGACAGCTACTATGGCTACACCTTC
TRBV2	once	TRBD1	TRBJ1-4	CASSAVGRGNEKLFF	TGTGCCAGCAGTGCCGTCGGCAGGGGGAATGAAAAACTGTTTTTT
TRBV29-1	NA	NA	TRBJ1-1	CSVEGLGGRRTEAFF	TGCAGCGTTGAAGGACTGGGGGGGCGACGGACTGAAGCTTTCTTT
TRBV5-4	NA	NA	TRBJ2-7	CASSLPSGGSSYEQYF	TGTGCCAGCAGCTTGCCTAGTGGGGGGAGCTCCTACGAGCAGTACTTC
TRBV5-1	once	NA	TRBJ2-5	CASSAVGAVQETQYF	TGCGCCAGCAGCGCCGTCGGCGCGGTGCAAGAGACCCAGTACTTC
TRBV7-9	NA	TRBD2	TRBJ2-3	CASSPGTSGRTDTQYF	TGTGCCAGCAGCCCCGGGACTAGCGGGCGCACAGATACGCAGTATTTT
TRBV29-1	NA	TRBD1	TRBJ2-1	CSVEFRDRGSYNEQFF	TGCAGCGTTGAGTTCCGGGACAGGGGTTCCTACAATGAGCAGTTCTTC
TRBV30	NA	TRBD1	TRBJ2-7	CAWTSGRTGASHEQYF	TGTGCCTGGACCTCCGGGCGGACAGGGGCCTCTCACGAGCAGTACTTC
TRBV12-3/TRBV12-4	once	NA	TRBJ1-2	CASSKDYNYGYTF	TGTGCCAGCAGTAAGGACTATAACTATGGCTACACCTTC
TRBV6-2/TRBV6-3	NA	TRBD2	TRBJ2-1	CASSYREAGGAEQFF	TGTGCCAGCAGTTACAGGGAAGCGGGAGGGGCTGAGCAGTTCTTC
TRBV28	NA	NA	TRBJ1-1	CASSRRSGVVNTEAFF	TGTGCCAGCAGCCGCCGGAGTGGCGTAGTGAACACTGAAGCTTTCTTT
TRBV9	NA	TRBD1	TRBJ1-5	CASSAGTDQPQHF	TGTGCCAGCAGCGCCGGGACAGATCAGCCCCAGCATTTT
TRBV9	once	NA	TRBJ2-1	CASSPPSGEGGEQFF	TGTGCCAGCAGCCCCCCCAGCGGAGAGGGCGGTGAGCAGTTCTTC
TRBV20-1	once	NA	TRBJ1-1	CSYRQGTEAFF	TGCAGTTACAGGCAAGGCACTGAAGCTTTCTTT
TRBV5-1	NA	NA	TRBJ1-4	CASSLSGGWEKLFF	TGCGCCAGCAGCTTGTCGGGGGGATGGGAAAAACTGTTTTTT
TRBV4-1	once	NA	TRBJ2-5	CASSQALRTGETQYF	TGCGCCAGCAGCCAAGCCCTCCGTACGGGGGAGACCCAGTACTTC
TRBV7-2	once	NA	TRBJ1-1	CASSSGQPIMNTEAFF	TGTGCCAGCAGCTCTGGACAGCCCATCATGAACACTGAAGCTTTCTTT
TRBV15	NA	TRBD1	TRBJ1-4	CATSRDYWGQGGSGEKLFF	TGTGCCACCAGCAGAGATTATTGGGGACAGGGGGGCTCGGGTGAAAAACTGTTTTTT
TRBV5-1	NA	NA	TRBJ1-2	CASSLQGESYGYTF	TGCGCCAGCAGCTTGCAGGGTGAGTCCTATGGCTACACCTTC
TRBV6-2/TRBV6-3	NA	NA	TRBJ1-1	CASSYLGVEAFF	TGTGCCAGCAGTTACCTCGGGGTTGAAGCTTTCTTT
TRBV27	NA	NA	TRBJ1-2	CASSARRSNYGYTF	TGTGCCAGCAGTGCCAGGAGGAGTAACTATGGCTACACCTTC
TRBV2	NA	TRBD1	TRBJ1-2	CASSGQGSYGYTF	TGTGCCAGCAGCGGACAGGGTTCCTATGGCTACACCTTC
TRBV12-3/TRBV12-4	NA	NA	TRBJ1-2	CASRLSGSYGYTF	TGTGCCAGCAGATTGTCAGGGTCATATGGCTACACCTTC